The 5 T cell receptor beta chains reported below all come from one sample, sequenced in a study of post-analysis software for immune sequencing data. General study results and limits: There were a few TRBV segments more frequent in patients than controls, and TRBV5-6, TRBV5-1 and TRBV20-1 were among them.

cDNA libraries of TCR beta carried unique molecular identifiers. TCRdb re-derived calls from the PCR reads in MiXCR, one entry per CDR3 protein. The sample contains over 150,000 distinct CDR3 sequences, about 32% of which appear only once. No antigen has been identified for these receptors. Material: blood. Receptors originate from a girl between 10 and 17 years old with multiple sclerosis.

The V call is TRBV29-1, the J call TRBJ1-1; unclear D gene. The CDR3 is 14 residues long. The germline CDR1 and CDR2 sequences are SQVTM and ANQGSEA. Trimming removed 5 bases from V and 5 bases from J, with 18 bases in between. In DNA, the CDR3 is TGCAGCGTTTGGCCGGGAGGGCAAGGGACTGAAGCTTTCTTT. It codes for CSVWPGGQGTEAFF.

This clonotype was detected ten times or more. The chain combines TRBV7-3 with TRBJ2-1; TRBD2 matches 11 bases. Germline lookup yields CDR1 SGHTA and CDR2 FQGTGA. The length of the CDR3 is 21 residues. V dropped 5 bases and J dropped 0; count of bases not matched to a gene: 18. The CDR3 reads CASSQRWGTSGFHCSYNEQFF. CDR3 bases: TGTGCCAGCAGCCAAAGGTGGGGGACTAGCGGCTTCCATTGCTCCTACAATGAGCAGTTCTTC.

The V call is TRBV6-5, the J call TRBJ1-1; D is uncertain. The CDR3 consists of 13 residues. Trimming left V 2 bases short and J 0 bases short, with 4 bases between. The germline CDR1 and CDR2 sequences are MNHEY and SVGAGI. The DNA of the CDR3 is TGTGCCAGCAGTTACAGGGTGAACACTGAAGCTTTCTTT. Protein product: CASSYRVNTEAFF.

This clonotype was picked up a small number of times. The chain recombines TRBV5-1 with TRBJ2-1; D is perhaps TRBD1 (5 bases). CDR1 is SGHRS and CDR2 is YFSETQ in the germline V gene. The CDR3 length is 15 residues. The V and J ends lost 0 bases and 5 bases respectively, with 12 bases between them. CDR3 loop: CASSLGQTRNNEQFF. The DNA of the CDR3 is TGCGCCAGCAGCTTGGGACAGACCAGGAACAATGAGCAGTTCTTC.

This clonotype appeared many times. The genes are TRBV15 and TRBJ2-1, with D perhaps TRBD2 (5 bases). Trimming pared 4 bases from V and 10 bases from J, leaving 11 bases between. The length of the CDR3 is 12 residues. Germline-derived CDR1 and CDR2 are LNHNV and YYDKDF (reference sequence). Here the CDR3 DNA reads TGTGCCACCAGCACCGAGGGCAGGGAGCAGTTCTTC. Translation gives CATSTEGREQFF.